This entry concerns a single T cell receptor (beta chain). This entry is derived from a study of blood T cell repertoires in COVID-19. Study overall: Sites across the United States, Italy and Spain contributed samples from acute and convalescent COVID-19. The analysed material was cDNA or gDNA that came from T cells, B-cell-depleted T cells, or PBMCs.

The CDR3 totals 15 residues. Trimming pared 6 bases from V and 0 bases from J, leaving 12 bases between. Germline CDR1 reads MNHEY; CDR2 reads SVGAGI. Sequencing was performed with immunoSEQ multiplex PCR; in TCRdb, only in-frame clones are kept and a portion is missing. The table records around 250,000 clones, 84% of them present only once. The sample consisted of PBMCs or T cells enriched from blood (not recorded which). V and J are TRBV6-5 and TRBJ1-5; D is possibly TRBD1 (6 bases). The receptor was isolated from a man over 45 who had recovered from COVID-19. The CDR3 bases are TGTGCCAGCAGGGAGGACAGCTATAGCAATCAGCCCCAGCATTTT. Translated, it gives CASREDSYSNQPQHF.